These 19 T cell receptor beta chains originate from one sample sequenced in a study of shared clonotypes between healthy human individuals. TCRdb keeps only in-frame clones here, not all; method: immunoSEQ multiplex PCR. The data show about 2.2 million clones, 93% seen once. CD8 cells classed as naive were CD45RO-negative and positively selected for CCR7, excluding terminally differentiated effector memory CD45RA+ cells. Sequencing input: naive CD8+ T cells from PBMCs. The origin of the receptors is a man younger than 30 in good health. Some clones in this sample may be carry-over from other donors' samples.

CDR3 loop: CATATSGFNEQFF. CDR3 sequence (DNA): TGTGCCACGGCGACTAGCGGATTCAATGAGCAGTTCTTC. This chain joins TRBV19 and TRBJ2-1; 9 bases map to TRBD2. V was pared by 10 bases and J by 6 bases, with 7 bases of the junction left unmatched. Germline V gene sequence: CDR1 LNHDA, CDR2 SQIVND (reference sequence). The CDR3 has 13 residues. The whole variable domain, filled in from reference TRBV19 and TRBJ2-1, reads DGGITQSPKYLFRKEGQNVTLSCEQNLNHDAMYWYRQDPGQGLRLIYYSQIVNDFQKGDIAEGYSVSREKKESFPLTVTSAQKNPTAFYLCATATSGFNEQFFGPGTRLTVL.

The CDR3 bases are TGTGCCAGCAGCTTCCCGGGGTATCAGCCCCAGCATTTT. It codes for CASSFPGYQPQHF. The chain employs TRBV5-8 and TRBJ1-5; D not resolved. CDR3 size: 13 residues. Germline V gene data show CDR1 as SGHTS and CDR2 as YDEGEE. V was trimmed by 2 bases and J by 5 bases, leaving 8 bases between them.

The chain links TRBV30 to TRBJ1-2; 11 bases are shared with TRBD1. V lost 3 bases, J lost 4 bases, and 7 bases stayed unmatched. The CDR3 covers 15 residues. Germline V CDR1 and CDR2: GTSNPN, SVGIG (reference sequence). The CDR3 nucleotides read TGTGCCTGGAGCGCCGGGACAGGGGGGATCTATGGCTACACCTTC. Translated, it gives CAWSAGTGGIYGYTF.

V and J are TRBV29-1 and TRBJ2-7; tentatively, D is TRBD1 (7 bases). V lost 5 bases and J 5 bases, leaving 10 bases between the germline ends. This CDR3 is built from 11 residues. CDR1 SQVTM and CDR2 ANQGSEA come from the germline V gene. The CDR3 loop reads CSVQGGHEQYF. For the CDR3, the DNA is TGCAGCGTTCAGGGGGGTCACGAGCAGTACTTC.

V and J are TRBV6-1 and TRBJ2-5; tentatively, D is TRBD1 or TRBD2 (5 bases each). Trimming pared 3 bases from V and 5 bases from J, leaving 7 bases between. Germline-derived CDR1 and CDR2 are MNHNS and SASEGT. The CDR3 totals 12 residues. The CDR3, as DNA: TGTGCCAGCAGTGATTGGGGGGAGACCCAGTACTTC. It translates to CASSDWGETQYF.

This clone was found once. This rearrangement joins TRBV7-9 to TRBJ1-1; 8 nucleotides agree with TRBD1. CDR3 length: 13 residues. The germline CDR1 and CDR2 sequences are SEHNR and FQNEAQ (reference sequence). Trimming took 6 bases from V and 0 from J; bases not matched to a gene: 0. DNA for the CDR3: TGTGCCAGCAGGACAGGGGTGAACACTGAAGCTTTCTTT. Protein product: CASRTGVNTEAFF.

The chain couples TRBV5-6 to TRBJ2-7; perhaps TRBD1 as D (7 bases). Looked up from germline, CDR1 is SGHDT and CDR2 is YYEEEE. The CDR3 is 14 amino acids. V was pared by 4 bases and J by 2 bases, with 13 bases between. The CDR3 protein is CASSGGTEAYEQYF. In nucleotides, the CDR3 is TGTGCCAGCAGCGGGGGGACAGAGGCCTACGAGCAGTACTTC.

The gene calls are TRBV10-3 and TRBJ2-7, with TRBD2 matching 8 bases. In germline, CDR1 is ENHRY, CDR2 SYGVKD. The CDR3 spans 13 residues. V lost 8 bases and J lost 5; bases outside the gene matches: 8. CDR3 sequence reads: CAIGGAGADEQYF. The DNA for the CDR3 is TGTGCCATCGGGGGAGCGGGAGCCGACGAGCAGTACTTC.

The chain joins TRBV10-3 to TRBJ1-1, with D unresolved. Germline assignment: CDR1 ENHRY and CDR2 SYGVKD. This CDR3 has 14 amino acids. The germline V and J ends were trimmed by 3 bases and 0 bases, with 8 bases remaining between them. CDR3 nucleotides: TGTGCCATCAGTGACCCGATACTGAACACTGAAGCTTTCTTT. Translating gives CAISDPILNTEAFF.

The gene calls are TRBV19 and TRBJ1-1, with unresolved D. The CDR3 loop spans 14 amino acids. Trimming pared 3 bases from V and 6 bases from J, leaving 14 bases between. In germline, CDR1 is LNHDA, CDR2 SQIVND (reference sequence). The CDR3 DNA sequence: TGTGCCAGTAGTATTAGCGACGCAGGACCTGAAGCTTTCTTT. Amino acid sequence: CASSISDAGPEAFF.

A word on this clone: Other DNA sequences of this sample code for an identical CDR3. The genes are TRBV14 and TRBJ2-7, with D maybe TRBD2 (6 bases). Trimming shortened V by 1 base and J by 1 base, and 11 bases separated the two germline ends. The V gene's germline CDR1 is SGHDN and CDR2 FVKESK. The CDR3 consists of 15 residues. CDR3: CASSQGRALSYEQYF. The CDR3, as DNA: TGTGCCAGCAGCCAAGGGAGGGCTCTATCCTACGAGCAGTACTTC.

The rearrangement links TRBV4-3 to TRBJ1-5; D may be TRBD1 (5 bases). V lost 1 base and J 4 bases, leaving 11 bases between the germline ends. The CDR3 covers 15 residues. Germline V gives CDR1 LGHNA, CDR2 YSLEER. Here the CDR3 reads CASSQVYRGNQPQHF. In DNA, the CDR3 is TGCGCCAGCAGCCAAGTATATCGGGGGAATCAGCCCCAGCATTTT.

The rearrangement uses TRBV5-4 and TRBJ2-7; 8 bases align to TRBD2. Germline CDR1 reads SGHNT; CDR2 reads YYREEE (reference sequence). The CDR3 covers 18 residues. J was trimmed by 4 bases and V by 0 bases; bases with no gene match: 15. The CDR3 DNA reads as TGTGCCAGCAGCTTGGGAGCCTCCCTCAACGGGAGGGCTTACGAGCAGTACTTC. Its translation is CASSLGASLNGRAYEQYF.

The chain links TRBV28 to TRBJ2-3, with TRBD2 as a possible D gene (5 bases). The V gene lost 5 bases and the J gene lost 2 bases, with 11 bases spanning the gap. The germline V gene has CDR1 MDHEN and CDR2 SYDVKM. This CDR3 has 14 residues. DNA of the CDR3: TGTGCCAGCAGTGCGGAGGCTAACACAGATACGCAGTATTTT. It codes for CASSAEANTDTQYF.

This clone came up a few times. Different DNA sequences within this sample yield the same CDR3. The chain links TRBV7-9 to TRBJ2-2, with D hard to call. The CDR3 runs to 12 residues. V gave up 3 bases and J gave up 5 bases, with 4 bases separating them. Germline CDR1 and CDR2: SEHNR and FQNEAQ (reference sequence). The CDR3 is CASSFPTGELFF. The CDR3 nucleotides are TGTGCCAGCAGCTTTCCGACCGGGGAGCTGTTTTTT.

The J gene is TRBJ1-1, the V gene TRBV10-3, with D perhaps matching TRBD1 (6 bases). The CDR3 is 16 residues long. The V gene lost 0 bases and the J gene lost 4 bases, with 15 bases spanning the gap. The germline V gene has CDR1 ENHRY and CDR2 SYGVKD. CDR3 residues: CAISESGRGGGTEAFF. CDR3 in DNA: TGTGCCATCAGTGAGTCAGGCAGGGGAGGCGGCACTGAAGCTTTCTTT.

J is TRBJ2-7 and V is TRBV4-1; no clear D gene. Between the trimmed V and J ends, which lost 3 bases and 3 bases, there was a span of 15 bases. CDR3 size: 15 residues. Germline values: CDR1 MGHRA, CDR2 YSYEKL. The CDR3 is CASSQAAQSYYEQYF. In DNA, the CDR3 is TGCGCCAGCAGCCAGGCAGCACAGAGCTACTACGAGCAGTACTTC.

As to this clone: This sample also contains other DNA sequences that code for the same CDR3. The rearrangement uses TRBV28 and TRBJ1-1; tentatively, D is TRBD1 (5 bases). Germline lookup yields CDR1 MDHEN and CDR2 SYDVKM. The V end was cut by 4 bases, the J end by 1 base, with 10 bases between. The CDR3 covers 14 residues. Written as DNA, the CDR3 is TGTGCCAGCAGTTCCGGGACGGGGAACACTGAAGCTTTCTTT. It yields the protein CASSSGTGNTEAFF.

The gene calls are TRBV6-5 and TRBJ1-4; D remains ambiguous. This CDR3 is 13 amino acids long. Trimming pared 8 bases from V and 7 bases from J, leaving 14 bases between. The germline gives CDR1 MNHEY, CDR2 SVGAGI. In nucleotides, the CDR3 is TGTGCCAGCGGTACGGCGGTTAGTGAAAAACTGTTTTTT. This codes for CASGTAVSEKLFF.